These T cell receptor beta chains were read from a single sample in a study of CD8 T cells in ankylosing spondylitis. TCRdb reanalysed the 5' RACE reads using MiXCR and keeps one entry per CDR3 protein. Of about 450,000 distinct CDR3 sequences in the sample, roughly a quarter were seen once. The sample was blood, either unsorted or a sorted T cell fraction (not recorded which). Receptors originate from a male donor with ankylosing spondylitis. Each CDR3 is given with its conserved first and last residue. Fields, in order: V gene, clone size, J gene, D gene, CDR3 protein, CDR3 DNA. D genes are given only for firm matches. The size field is filled for only some rows; it gives once, few, many or a size class.

v_gene: TRBV11-2; abundance: few; j_gene: TRBJ1-5; d_gene: -; CDR3aa: CASSTGPGSNQPQHF; CDR3nt: TGTGCCAGCAGCACCGGACCAGGGAGCAATCAGCCCCAGCATTTT
v_gene: TRBV28; abundance: -; j_gene: TRBJ1-2; d_gene: -; CDR3aa: CASSTRGRNYGYTF; CDR3nt: TGTGCCAGCAGTACTAGGGGAAGGAACTATGGCTACACCTTC
v_gene: TRBV7-2; abundance: -; j_gene: TRBJ1-2; d_gene: TRBD1; CDR3aa: CASSLDRTYGYTF; CDR3nt: TGTGCCAGCAGCTTGGACAGGACATATGGCTACACCTTC
v_gene: TRBV11-2; abundance: few; j_gene: TRBJ2-3; d_gene: -; CDR3aa: CASSAGGVTYTQYF; CDR3nt: TGTGCCAGCAGCGCTGGTGGGGTGACGTATACGCAGTATTTT
v_gene: TRBV29-1; abundance: few; j_gene: TRBJ1-1; d_gene: -; CDR3aa: CSVTGLGNTEAFF; CDR3nt: TGCAGCGTCACAGGGCTGGGGAACACTGAAGCTTTCTTT
v_gene: TRBV7-9; abundance: -; j_gene: TRBJ2-1; d_gene: -; CDR3aa: CASSFLWQTYNEQFF; CDR3nt: TGTGCCAGCAGCTTCTTATGGCAGACCTACAATGAGCAGTTCTTC
v_gene: TRBV30; abundance: -; j_gene: TRBJ1-1; d_gene: TRBD1; CDR3aa: CAWSSDRGVTEAFF; CDR3nt: TGTGCCTGGAGTTCGGACAGGGGGGTCACTGAAGCTTTCTTT
v_gene: TRBV10-3; abundance: once; j_gene: TRBJ2-7; d_gene: -; CDR3aa: CAIRRERGQKRYEQYF; CDR3nt: TGTGCCATCAGACGAGAACGGGGGCAAAAAAGGTACGAGCAGTACTTC
v_gene: TRBV12-3/TRBV12-4; abundance: -; j_gene: TRBJ2-5; d_gene: -; CDR3aa: CASSLAIDSKETQYF; CDR3nt: TGTGCCAGCAGTTTAGCGATCGACAGTAAGGAGACCCAGTACTTC
v_gene: TRBV7-6; abundance: -; j_gene: TRBJ2-1; d_gene: -; CDR3aa: CASSLNQGAGVNEQFF; CDR3nt: TGTGCCAGCAGCTTAAACCAGGGGGCGGGAGTCAATGAGCAGTTCTTC
v_gene: TRBV6-1; abundance: few; j_gene: TRBJ2-7; d_gene: TRBD1; CDR3aa: CASPWSGTGRPLYEQYF; CDR3nt: TGTGCCAGCCCCTGGTCCGGGACAGGAAGACCTTTATACGAGCAGTACTTC
v_gene: TRBV7-2; abundance: -; j_gene: TRBJ2-1; d_gene: TRBD2; CDR3aa: CASSPNGRETYNEQFF; CDR3nt: TGTGCCAGCAGCCCCAATGGGCGGGAGACCTACAATGAGCAGTTCTTC
v_gene: TRBV5-1; abundance: few; j_gene: TRBJ2-3; d_gene: TRBD2; CDR3aa: CASSIGTSGSQDTQYF; CDR3nt: TGCGCCAGCAGCATTGGGACTAGCGGGAGTCAAGATACGCAGTATTTT
v_gene: TRBV7-9; abundance: few; j_gene: TRBJ1-2; d_gene: -; CDR3aa: CASSLAGSSNYGYTF; CDR3nt: TGTGCCAGCAGCTTAGCAGGCAGCAGTAACTATGGCTACACCTTC
v_gene: TRBV29-1; abundance: few; j_gene: TRBJ2-6; d_gene: -; CDR3aa: CSVEPVGGANVLTF; CDR3nt: TGCAGCGTTGAACCAGTCGGTGGGGCCAACGTCCTGACTTTC
v_gene: TRBV5-6; abundance: -; j_gene: TRBJ1-5; d_gene: -; CDR3aa: CASSLMGGLGNQPQHF; CDR3nt: TGTGCCAGCAGCTTGATGGGGGGGCTGGGCAATCAGCCCCAGCATTTT
v_gene: TRBV7-2; abundance: few; j_gene: TRBJ2-1; d_gene: TRBD2; CDR3aa: CASSLVLAGALLFF; CDR3nt: TGTGCCAGCAGCTTAGTTCTAGCGGGGGCCCTATTGTTCTTC
v_gene: TRBV6-5; abundance: -; j_gene: TRBJ2-3; d_gene: -; CDR3aa: CASSYSKANTDTQYF; CDR3nt: TGTGCCAGCAGTTACTCGAAAGCTAACACAGATACGCAGTATTTT
v_gene: TRBV19; abundance: -; j_gene: TRBJ1-1; d_gene: -; CDR3aa: CASSIQGNTQAFF; CDR3nt: TGTGCCAGTAGCATACAAGGGAACACTCAAGCTTTCTTT
v_gene: TRBV5-1; abundance: -; j_gene: TRBJ2-5; d_gene: -; CDR3aa: CASSLKGEETQYF; CDR3nt: TGCGCCAGCAGCTTGAAGGGGGAAGAGACCCAGTACTTC
v_gene: TRBV24-1; abundance: -; j_gene: TRBJ1-5; d_gene: TRBD1; CDR3aa: CATSDSGQGVDQPQHF; CDR3nt: TGTGCCACCAGTGACTCGGGACAGGGTGTCGATCAGCCCCAGCATTTT
v_gene: TRBV5-1; abundance: -; j_gene: TRBJ2-3; d_gene: TRBD1; CDR3aa: CASSQGTASSTDTQYF; CDR3nt: TGCGCCAGCAGCCAAGGGACAGCCTCTAGCACAGATACGCAGTATTTT
v_gene: TRBV20-1; abundance: -; j_gene: TRBJ1-5; d_gene: -; CDR3aa: CSARGGGYNQPQHF; CDR3nt: TGCAGTGCTAGAGGCGGCGGGTACAATCAGCCCCAGCATTTT
v_gene: TRBV5-1; abundance: -; j_gene: TRBJ2-2; d_gene: -; CDR3aa: CASSLLAPNTGELFF; CDR3nt: TGCGCCAGCAGCCTACTAGCACCCAACACCGGGGAGCTGTTTTTT
v_gene: TRBV9; abundance: -; j_gene: TRBJ2-2; d_gene: -; CDR3aa: CASSVMGGELFF; CDR3nt: TGTGCCAGCAGCGTGATGGGCGGGGAGCTGTTTTTT
v_gene: TRBV29-1; abundance: -; j_gene: TRBJ1-2; d_gene: TRBD1; CDR3aa: CSAGLTGEGYTF; CDR3nt: TGCAGCGCTGGGCTCACAGGGGAAGGCTACACCTTC
v_gene: TRBV20-1; abundance: few; j_gene: TRBJ1-5; d_gene: -; CDR3aa: CSSLPGGNQPQHF; CDR3nt: TGCAGTTCCCTACCGGGGGGCAATCAGCCCCAGCATTTT
v_gene: TRBV24-1; abundance: few; j_gene: TRBJ1-2; d_gene: -; CDR3aa: CATSETGGRYGYTF; CDR3nt: TGTGCCACCAGTGAGACGGGGGGAAGGTATGGCTACACCTTC
v_gene: TRBV5-6; abundance: few; j_gene: TRBJ2-7; d_gene: TRBD2; CDR3aa: CASSLGLAGGPFLSDYEQYF; CDR3nt: TGTGCCAGCAGCCTGGGGCTAGCGGGAGGGCCTTTTTTATCGGACTACGAGCAGTACTTC
v_gene: TRBV4-2; abundance: -; j_gene: TRBJ2-1; d_gene: TRBD1; CDR3aa: CASSPYGDRGGNEQFF; CDR3nt: TGTGCCAGCAGCCCCTACGGGGACAGGGGGGGCAATGAGCAGTTCTTC
v_gene: TRBV6-2/TRBV6-3; abundance: -; j_gene: TRBJ2-2; d_gene: TRBD2; CDR3aa: CASSYSLLAGAGELFF; CDR3nt: TGTGCCAGCAGTTACTCTCTACTAGCGGGAGCCGGGGAGCTGTTTTTT
v_gene: TRBV20-1; abundance: -; j_gene: TRBJ1-1; d_gene: -; CDR3aa: CSARDWGRGEAFF; CDR3nt: TGCAGTGCTAGAGACTGGGGGCGGGGTGAAGCTTTCTTT
v_gene: TRBV15; abundance: -; j_gene: TRBJ2-5; d_gene: TRBD2; CDR3aa: CATSRGPSGGSSQETQYF; CDR3nt: TGTGCCACCAGCAGAGGCCCCTCTGGCGGGAGCTCGCAAGAGACCCAGTACTTC
v_gene: TRBV3-2; abundance: -; j_gene: TRBJ1-2; d_gene: -; CDR3aa: CASNHRDRGGNGYTF; CDR3nt: TGTGCCAGCAACCACCGGGACAGGGGCGGAAATGGCTACACCTTC
v_gene: TRBV5-5; abundance: once; j_gene: TRBJ2-2; d_gene: -; CDR3aa: CASSLGPWGTGELFF; CDR3nt: TGTGCCAGCAGCTTGGGACCCTGGGGCACCGGGGAGCTGTTTTTT
v_gene: TRBV11-2; abundance: -; j_gene: TRBJ2-1; d_gene: -; CDR3aa: CASSADWASYNEQFF; CDR3nt: TGTGCCAGCAGCGCCGATTGGGCCTCCTACAATGAGCAGTTCTTC
v_gene: TRBV3-1; abundance: -; j_gene: TRBJ1-2; d_gene: TRBD1; CDR3aa: CASSLWDRGNQGYTF; CDR3nt: TGTGCCAGCAGCTTATGGGACAGGGGGAATCAAGGCTACACCTTC
v_gene: TRBV18; abundance: -; j_gene: TRBJ2-7; d_gene: TRBD1; CDR3aa: CASSPTGTGSHEQYF; CDR3nt: TGTGCCAGCTCACCTACCGGGACAGGGTCCCACGAGCAGTACTTC
v_gene: TRBV5-1; abundance: -; j_gene: TRBJ2-7; d_gene: -; CDR3aa: CASSVVPRDEQYF; CDR3nt: TGCGCCAGCAGTGTGGTGCCCCGGGACGAGCAGTACTTC
v_gene: TRBV5-4; abundance: -; j_gene: TRBJ2-1; d_gene: -; CDR3aa: CASSSHKGNNEQFF; CDR3nt: TGTGCCAGCAGCTCTCACAAGGGGAACAATGAGCAGTTCTTC
v_gene: TRBV24-1; abundance: -; j_gene: TRBJ1-5; d_gene: -; CDR3aa: CATSDLAVDQPQHF; CDR3nt: TGTGCCACCAGTGATTTGGCGGTCGATCAGCCCCAGCATTTT
v_gene: TRBV5-1; abundance: few; j_gene: TRBJ2-2; d_gene: -; CDR3aa: CASSLELANTGELFF; CDR3nt: TGCGCCAGCAGCTTGGAACTAGCAAACACCGGGGAGCTGTTTTTT
v_gene: TRBV20-1; abundance: -; j_gene: TRBJ2-1; d_gene: TRBD2; CDR3aa: CSARGLAGGPALGEQFF; CDR3nt: TGCAGTGCTAGGGGACTAGCGGGAGGGCCTGCTTTGGGTGAGCAGTTCTTC
v_gene: TRBV29-1; abundance: few; j_gene: TRBJ2-5; d_gene: TRBD1; CDR3aa: CSVDRGPRETQYF; CDR3nt: TGCAGCGTCGACAGGGGTCCTCGGGAGACCCAGTACTTC
v_gene: TRBV20-1; abundance: -; j_gene: TRBJ2-7; d_gene: TRBD1; CDR3aa: CSARWQGALYEQYF; CDR3nt: TGCAGTGCTAGATGGCAGGGGGCTTTGTACGAGCAGTACTTC
v_gene: TRBV6-5; abundance: few; j_gene: TRBJ1-6; d_gene: -; CDR3aa: CASSYPLDRAYNSPLHF; CDR3nt: TGTGCCAGCAGTTACCCCTTGGACAGAGCCTATAATTCACCCCTCCACTTT
v_gene: TRBV27; abundance: -; j_gene: TRBJ2-3; d_gene: -; CDR3aa: CASSSLPSYPYF; CDR3nt: TGTGCCAGCAGTTCTCTACCCTCCTATCCGTATTTT
v_gene: TRBV29-1; abundance: few; j_gene: TRBJ2-5; d_gene: -; CDR3aa: CSVGPYYTEETQYF; CDR3nt: TGCAGCGTTGGACCCTACTATACAGAGGAGACCCAGTACTTC
v_gene: TRBV12-3/TRBV12-4; abundance: few; j_gene: TRBJ2-1; d_gene: -; CDR3aa: CASRMTARGNEQFF; CDR3nt: TGTGCCAGCAGGATGACAGCACGGGGGAATGAGCAGTTCTTC
v_gene: TRBV7-2; abundance: -; j_gene: TRBJ1-1; d_gene: -; CDR3aa: CASSFTSVGRANTEAFF; CDR3nt: TGTGCCAGCAGCTTTACCTCCGTTGGGAGGGCGAACACTGAAGCTTTCTTT
v_gene: TRBV7-2; abundance: few; j_gene: TRBJ2-7; d_gene: -; CDR3aa: CASSLVSREKQYF; CDR3nt: TGTGCCAGCAGCTTAGTATCACGGGAGAAGCAGTACTTC
v_gene: TRBV24-1; abundance: few; j_gene: TRBJ2-1; d_gene: TRBD2; CDR3aa: CATSDLSRENEQFF; CDR3nt: TGTGCCACCAGTGATTTGTCGCGGGAGAATGAGCAGTTCTTC
v_gene: TRBV6-1; abundance: once; j_gene: TRBJ2-3; d_gene: -; CDR3aa: CASSGLVPDTQYF; CDR3nt: TGTGCCAGCAGTGGACTAGTCCCAGATACGCAGTATTTT
v_gene: TRBV10-3; abundance: -; j_gene: TRBJ2-3; d_gene: -; CDR3aa: CAIGGSDTQYF; CDR3nt: TGTGCCATTGGGGGTTCAGATACGCAGTATTTT
v_gene: TRBV30; abundance: -; j_gene: TRBJ1-2; d_gene: -; CDR3aa: CAWSGGSGGRFYGYTF; CDR3nt: TGTGCCTGGAGTGGAGGATCGGGGGGGCGCTTCTATGGCTACACCTTC
v_gene: TRBV6-1; abundance: few; j_gene: TRBJ2-5; d_gene: -; CDR3aa: CASSAELQGSVSETQYF; CDR3nt: TGTGCCAGCAGTGCGGAATTACAGGGAAGTGTGTCAGAGACCCAGTACTTC